These 27 T cell receptor beta chains were sequenced from one sample in a study of T cell responses to AZD1222 COVID-19 vaccine. The table came from immunoSEQ multiplex PCR; TCRdb's copy has only in-frame clones and leaves some out. Among some 100,000 clones, approximately 84% were seen once, and the ten largest hold 16%. This sample comprised peripheral blood, obtained on day 0 of AZD1222 vaccination. These receptors came from an adult in good health.

The chain carries TRBV27 and TRBJ2-7, with D unresolved. The CDR3 extends over 14 amino acids. V lost 6 bases to trimming and J lost 0 bases, with 12 bases between them. The germline gives CDR1 MNHEY, CDR2 SMNVEV (reference sequence). CDR3 loop: CASSLSRSSYEQYF. In nucleotides, the CDR3 is TGTGCCAGCAGCTTGTCGAGGAGCTCCTACGAGCAGTACTTC.

The chain links TRBV18 to TRBJ2-7; 8 bases line up with TRBD1. Germline V gives CDR1 KGHSH, CDR2 LQKENI. The CDR3 has 17 amino acids. The J segment lost 0 bases and the V segment lost 6 bases, leaving 13 bases of the junction unmatched. The CDR3 DNA sequence: TGTGCCAGCTCGGGGATGGGGGCAGGGGGCCCCTCCTACGAGCAGTACTTC. Its translation is CASSGMGAGGPSYEQYF.

This rearrangement joins TRBV7-6 to TRBJ2-3; the match to TRBD2 covers 8 bases. There are 15 residues in the CDR3. Germline lookup yields CDR1 SGHVS and CDR2 FNYEAQ. V lost 5 bases and J lost 7; bases outside the gene matches: 11. CDR3: CASSPLAGEGNTQYF. Written as DNA, the CDR3 is TGTGCCAGCAGCCCCCTAGCGGGTGAGGGGAATACGCAGTATTTT.

A single count supports this clone. DNA of the CDR3: TGTGCCTGGAGTGTACACGAGACAGGGGGAGGCTACACCTTC. It specifies CAWSVHETGGGYTF. The V and J genes are TRBV30 and TRBJ1-2; 9 bases match TRBD1. Germline V lookup: CDR1 GTSNPN, CDR2 SVGIG (reference sequence). V trimming: 0 bases; J trimming: 8 bases; junction bases outside the gene matches: 7. This CDR3 has 14 amino acids.

At least ten counts were recorded for this clone. The gene calls are TRBV7-9 and TRBJ1-2; 7 positions agree with TRBD1. Germline V gives CDR1 SEHNR, CDR2 FQNEAQ (reference sequence). V shed 3 bases and J 8 bases; nucleotides not matched to a gene: 6. The CDR3 extends over 13 amino acids. Here the CDR3 reads CASSFDREEGYTF. As DNA, the CDR3 is TGTGCCAGCAGCTTTGACAGGGAGGAAGGCTACACCTTC.

This clone was seen once. The same CDR3 also results from other DNA sequences found in this sample. The V and J genes are TRBV28 and TRBJ1-2, with TRBD1 matching 9 bases. Germline V gene lookup returns CDR1 MDHEN and CDR2 SYDVKM. Unmatched junction bases numbered 3, after V lost 4 bases and J lost 3 bases. The CDR3 spans 14 residues. The CDR3: CASSSGQGDYGYTF. The CDR3 DNA sequence: TGTGCCAGCAGTTCGGGACAGGGAGACTATGGCTACACCTTC.

V is TRBV5-1 and J is TRBJ2-5; 12 nucleotides agree with TRBD2. CDR1 SGHRS and CDR2 YFSETQ come from the germline V gene. The CDR3 loop spans 16 amino acids. The V and J ends lost 0 bases and 5 bases, in that order; junction bases with no gene match: 5. The CDR3 DNA reads as TGCGCCAGCAGCTTGGGACTAGCGGGAGAAGCGGAGACCCAGTACTTC. Amino acids: CASSLGLAGEAETQYF.

This chain links TRBV21-1 with TRBJ2-7; TRBD1, the table's D call, lacks a check against the DNA. TRBV21-1 is a pseudogene locus. The CDR3 is 13 amino acids. CDR3 DNA: TGTGCCAGCCCTAATTTTCTGGACACCGAGCAGTACTTC. Protein: CASPNFLDTEQYF.

The CDR3 here is CASSGGPNSPLHF. In nucleotides, the CDR3 is TGTGCCAGCAGCGGGGGTCCTAATTCACCCCTCCACTTT. The chain has TRBV7-9 and TRBJ1-6, with D possibly matching TRBD1 (5 bases). V shed 5 bases and J shed 6 bases, with 8 bases lying between them. From germline, CDR1 is SEHNR and CDR2 FQNEAQ (reference sequence). The length of the CDR3 is 13 residues.

The rearrangement joins TRBV2 to TRBJ2-1, with D hard to call. Looked up from germline, CDR1 is SNHLY and CDR2 is FYNNEI. Between the trimmed V and J ends, which lost 1 base and 10 bases, there was a span of 8 bases. The CDR3 totals 12 residues. The CDR3 sequence is CASSEGPREQFF. The CDR3 coding sequence is TGTGCCAGCAGTGAAGGTCCTCGGGAGCAGTTCTTC.

The genes are TRBV30 and TRBJ1-1; D is undetermined. Trimming left V 3 bases short and J 1 base short, with 3 bases between. Looked up from germline, CDR1 is GTSNPN and CDR2 is SVGIG (reference sequence). The CDR3 is made up of 11 amino acids. CDR3 protein: CAWRGNTEAFF. The CDR3 DNA is TGTGCCTGGAGGGGGAACACTGAAGCTTTCTTT.

This clone appeared many times. The chain couples TRBV2 to TRBJ2-3; no definite D call. CDR3 size: 15 residues. The ends were cut back, 4 bases at V and 6 bases at J, with 17 bases in the middle. Germline CDR1 is SNHLY and CDR2 is FYNNEI. In nucleotides, the CDR3 is TGTGCCAGCAGTGTGGGCGGAACTGAGCTCGATACGCAGTATTTT. Translating it yields CASSVGGTELDTQYF.

This clone was recorded a few times. The chain combines TRBV6-5 with TRBJ2-3; 7 bases are shared with TRBD1. The CDR3 totals 15 residues. The germline V gene has CDR1 MNHEY and CDR2 SVGAGI. V dropped 6 bases and J dropped 3; count of bases not matched to a gene: 9. The CDR3 reads CASSHRQGSTDTQYF. The CDR3 DNA is TGTGCCAGCAGCCATAGACAGGGAAGTACAGATACGCAGTATTTT.

The rearrangement links TRBV19 to TRBJ1-2; no clear D. V dropped 7 bases and J dropped 5 bases, with 14 bases sitting between them. Per germline, CDR1 LNHDA and CDR2 SQIVND (reference sequence). The CDR3 has 13 residues. CDR3 nucleotides: TGTGCCAGTACCCAGAGGAGGGCTTATGGCTACACCTTC. Amino acids: CASTQRRAYGYTF.

Concerning this clone itself: The sample contains more than one DNA sequence encoding this CDR3. The chain employs TRBV9 and TRBJ1-1; the D is unclear. Trimming took 0 bases from V and 3 from J, leaving 6 bases between them. The CDR3 runs to 13 residues. From germline, CDR1 is SGDLS and CDR2 YYNGEE. Here the CDR3 DNA reads TGTGCCAGCAGCGTAGCTGGGGACACTGAAGCTTTCTTT. Amino acid sequence: CASSVAGDTEAFF.

The rearrangement uses TRBV7-9 and TRBJ2-1; D not certain. Germline loops: CDR1 SEHNR, CDR2 FQNEAQ (reference sequence). V was trimmed by 3 bases and J by 8 bases, leaving 14 bases between them. This CDR3 has 14 amino acids. This CDR3 reads CASSFLESSHEQFF. The CDR3 nucleotides are TGTGCCAGCAGCTTTCTAGAATCGAGCCATGAGCAGTTCTTC.

The chain carries TRBV30 and TRBJ1-5; D is undetermined. Trimming cost V 3 bases and J 0 bases, with 9 bases left between them. The CDR3 sequence is 14 residues long. The germline V gene encodes CDR1 GTSNPN and CDR2 SVGIG (reference sequence). The CDR3: CAWRADSSNQPQHF. The CDR3 DNA reads TGTGCCTGGAGGGCCGATAGTAGCAATCAGCCCCAGCATTTT.

For the CDR3, the DNA is TGTGCCAGCAGCCAGCCCCCGGGACAGTGGTCCTACAATGAGCAGTTCTTC. Translating it yields CASSQPPGQWSYNEQFF. The chain recombines TRBV4-2 with TRBJ2-1; 7 bases match TRBD1. The V gene's germline CDR1 is LGHNA and CDR2 YNFKEQ. The CDR3 is made up of 17 amino acids. V lost 3 bases to trimming and J lost 1 base; unmatched junction nucleotides: 9.

The chain has TRBV30 and TRBJ1-2; 7 nucleotides match TRBD1. This CDR3 contains 11 residues. Germline V gene lookup returns CDR1 GTSNPN and CDR2 SVGIG (reference sequence). V lost 4 bases and J lost 7; bases outside the gene matches: 3. Here the CDR3 DNA reads TGTGCCTGGACCGCAGGGGGTGGCTACACCTTC. It specifies CAWTAGGGYTF.

The CDR3, as DNA: TGTGCCAGTAGTCCCCCTCGTGGCCGACCGAATCAGCCCCAGCATTTT. The encoded protein is CASSPPRGRPNQPQHF. The chain couples TRBV19 to TRBJ1-5; D call uncertain. Germline V lookup: CDR1 LNHDA, CDR2 SQIVND (reference sequence). V shed 5 bases and J shed 4 bases, with 18 bases lying between them. This CDR3 contains 16 residues.

This sequence joins TRBV19 and TRBJ2-3; 12 nucleotides match TRBD2. The CDR3 extends over 15 amino acids. V was clipped by 5 bases and J by 6 bases; unmatched bases: 6. The germline CDR1 and CDR2 sequences are LNHDA and SQIVND (reference sequence). DNA for the CDR3: TGTGCCAGTAGTCAGACTAGCGGGAGAAGGGATACGCAGTATTTT. This gives the protein CASSQTSGRRDTQYF.

The chain has TRBV28 and TRBJ1-5; D is possibly TRBD1 (5 bases). V was cut by 6 bases and J by 4 bases, with 16 bases left in between. The CDR3 spans 15 residues. In germline, CDR1 is MDHEN, CDR2 SYDVKM. In DNA, the CDR3 is TGTGCCAGCAGGCTTGCCGGGACGGAAAATCAGCCCCAGCATTTT. Its translation is CASRLAGTENQPQHF. The entire variable domain, with the rest obtained from reference TRBV28 and TRBJ1-5, is as follows: DVKVTQSSRYLVKRTGEKVFLECVQDMDHENMFWYRQDPGLGLRLIYFSYDVKMKEKGDIPEGYSVSREKKERFSLILESASTNQTSMYLCASRLAGTENQPQHFGDGTRLSIL.

The chain combines TRBV5-1 with TRBJ2-7; TRBD2 matches at 9 bases. With 2 bases clipped from V and 3 bases from J, the junction kept 3 bases outside the gene matches. This CDR3 region has 14 residues. Germline CDR1 reads SGHRS; CDR2 reads YFSETQ. The CDR3 region has the DNA TGCGCCAGCAGCTTTCTAGCGGGGAACTACGAGCAGTACTTC. Translation: CASSFLAGNYEQYF.

The genes are TRBV10-3 and TRBJ2-7; a weak D match, TRBD1 (5 bases). This CDR3 region has 14 residues. Germline-derived CDR1 and CDR2 are ENHRY and SYGVKD. The germline V and J ends were trimmed by 6 bases and 6 bases, with 18 bases remaining between them. The CDR3 reads CAISLGHPGSEQYF. Written as DNA, the CDR3 is TGTGCCATCAGCCTAGGACATCCCGGTTCCGAGCAGTACTTC.

The chain is built from TRBV13 and TRBJ2-7, with a weak D call TRBD1 (6 bases). The CDR3 length is 14 residues. V lost 3 bases and J lost 6, with 15 bases in between. CDR1 PRHDT and CDR2 FYEKMQ come from the germline V gene (reference sequence). The CDR3 region is CASSFVRGSGEQYF. The CDR3 DNA sequence: TGTGCCAGCAGCTTCGTGAGGGGGTCAGGCGAGCAGTACTTC.

V and J are TRBV10-3 and TRBJ2-7, with no clear D. V lost 3 bases and J lost 6, with 6 bases in between. The CDR3 runs to 11 residues. Germline V gives CDR1 ENHRY, CDR2 SYGVKD. CDR3: CAISDTAEQYF. Written as DNA, the CDR3 is TGTGCCATCAGTGATACCGCCGAGCAGTACTTC.

The CDR3 coding sequence is TGTGCCAGCAATACCAGACAGGACAATCAGCCCCAGCATTTT. Translating gives CASNTRQDNQPQHF. The rearrangement joins TRBV6-5 to TRBJ1-5; weak D call: TRBD1 (6 bases). The CDR3 is made up of 14 amino acids. Trimming pared 7 bases from V and 3 bases from J, leaving 13 bases between. CDR1 is MNHEY, CDR2 SVGAGI, per germline.